The T cell receptor beta chain under discussion was sequenced for a study of tumor-infiltrating lymphocytes in primary liver carcinoma. In the study overall: The study obtained roughly 3.5 to 7.13 million productive TCRbeta reads per sample, similar across tissue types.

The template, around 540 ng total RNA, yielded TCR beta cDNA made with a constant-region primer. Employing slightly modified ARM-PCR, three nested multiplex PCR rounds were run, and these gave rise to the TCR beta libraries. The first two PCR rounds used TRBV1-TRBV30 primers with a Cbeta primer, 10 cycles each. TCRdb re-analysed the multiplex PCR reads in MiXCR, keeping a single row per CDR3 protein. The sample consists of about 350,000 distinct CDR3 sequences, approximately 64% of them appearing once. There are 11 residues in the CDR3. V was clipped by 9 bases and J by 5 bases, with 11 bases between them. Germline V gene sequence: CDR1 SEHNR, CDR2 FQNEAQ (reference sequence). Whole-study results and caveats: Tumor-adjacent and tumor-blood pairs overlapped less than tumor region pairs did.

Blood RNA originated from unsorted whole blood, with germline DNA additionally extracted. Patients were chronically HBV-infected and treatment-naive. In the case of this clonotype: The antigen remains undetermined.

Sequencing was done on a sample of peripheral blood. The V call is TRBV7-9, the J call TRBJ2-7; weak D call: TRBD1 (7 bases). This receptor was obtained from a man aged 35 to 55 with primary liver carcinoma and hepatitis B virus infection. The CDR3 DNA reads TGTGCCAGTCAGGGGGGCGACGAGCAGTACTTC. It specifies CASQGGDEQYF. Looking up the rest from reference TRBV7-9 and TRBJ2-7 gives the full variable domain: DTGVSQNPRHKITKRGQNVTFRCDPISEHNRLYWYRQTLGQGPEFLTYFQNEAQLEKSRLLSDRFSAERPKGSFSTLEIQRTEQGDSAMYLCASQGGDEQYFGPGTRLTVT.